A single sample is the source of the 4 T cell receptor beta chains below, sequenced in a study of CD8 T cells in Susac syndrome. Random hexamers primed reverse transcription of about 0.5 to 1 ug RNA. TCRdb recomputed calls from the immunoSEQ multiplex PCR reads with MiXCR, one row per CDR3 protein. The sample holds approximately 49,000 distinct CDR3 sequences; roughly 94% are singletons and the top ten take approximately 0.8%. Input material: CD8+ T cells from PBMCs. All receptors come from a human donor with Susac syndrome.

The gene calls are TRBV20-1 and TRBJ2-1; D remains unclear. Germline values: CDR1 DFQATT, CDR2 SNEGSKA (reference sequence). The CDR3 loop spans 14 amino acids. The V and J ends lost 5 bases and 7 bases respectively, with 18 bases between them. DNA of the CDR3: TGCAGTGCTCTGACTGTCAGGTCGAGGAATGAGCAGTTCTTC. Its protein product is CSALTVRSRNEQFF.

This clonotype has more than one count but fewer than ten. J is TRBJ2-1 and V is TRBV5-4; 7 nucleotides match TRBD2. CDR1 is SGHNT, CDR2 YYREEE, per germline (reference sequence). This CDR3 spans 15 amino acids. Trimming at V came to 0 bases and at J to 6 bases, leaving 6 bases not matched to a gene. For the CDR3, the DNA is TGTGCCAGCAGCTTGGGGTTCGGACTAGTCAATGAGCAGTTCTTC. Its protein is CASSLGFGLVNEQFF.

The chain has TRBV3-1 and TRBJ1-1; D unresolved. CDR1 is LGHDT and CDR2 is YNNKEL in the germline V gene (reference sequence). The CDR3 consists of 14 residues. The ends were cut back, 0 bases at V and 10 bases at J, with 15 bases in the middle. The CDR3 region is CASSQDPSQPGAFF. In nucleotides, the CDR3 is TGTGCCAGCAGCCAAGATCCCAGCCAACCCGGAGCTTTCTTT.

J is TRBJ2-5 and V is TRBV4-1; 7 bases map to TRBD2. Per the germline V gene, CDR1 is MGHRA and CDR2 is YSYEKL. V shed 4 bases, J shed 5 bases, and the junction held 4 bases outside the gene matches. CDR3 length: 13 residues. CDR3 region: CASSLRGDETQYF. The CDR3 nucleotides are TGCGCCAGCAGCCTCCGGGGGGACGAGACCCAGTACTTC.